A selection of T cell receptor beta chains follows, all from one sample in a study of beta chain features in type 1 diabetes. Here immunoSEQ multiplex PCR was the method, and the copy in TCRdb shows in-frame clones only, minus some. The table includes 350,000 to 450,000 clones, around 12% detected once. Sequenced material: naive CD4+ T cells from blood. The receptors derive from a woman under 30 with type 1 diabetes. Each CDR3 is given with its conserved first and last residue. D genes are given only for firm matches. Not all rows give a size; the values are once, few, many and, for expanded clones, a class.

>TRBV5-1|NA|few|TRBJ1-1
TGCGCCAGCAGCTTGATTGGGCAGGGGACTGAAGCTTTCTTT
CASSLIGQGTEAFF
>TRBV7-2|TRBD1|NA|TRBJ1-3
TGTGCCAGCAGCCCACCTGGACAGGGGATGATATATTTT
CASSPPGQGMIYF
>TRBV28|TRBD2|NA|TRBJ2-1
TGTGCCAGCACTAGCGGGAGTTCGGATGAGCAGTTCTTC
CASTSGSSDEQFF
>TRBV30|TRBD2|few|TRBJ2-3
TGTGCCTGGAGTGGAGGGACTAGCGGGACCGCTAGCACAGATACGCAGTATTTT
CAWSGGTSGTASTDTQYF
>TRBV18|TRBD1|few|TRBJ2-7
TGTGCCAGCTCACCGGGGCAGGGGGTCGAGCAGTACTTC
CASSPGQGVEQYF
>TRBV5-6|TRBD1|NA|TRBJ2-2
TGTGCCAGCAGCTTGAGACAGGGCACCGGGGAGCTGTTTTTT
CASSLRQGTGELFF
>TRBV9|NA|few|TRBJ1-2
TGTGCCAGCAGCGTAGTCGATGGGGGGTATGGCTACACCTTC
CASSVVDGGYGYTF
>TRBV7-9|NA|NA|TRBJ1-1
TGTGCCAGCAGCCTAAGGGGCGGGGGGAACACTGAAGCTTTCTTT
CASSLRGGGNTEAFF
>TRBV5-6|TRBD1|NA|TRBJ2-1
TGTGCCAGCAGCGGGACAGGGAAGAGGGATGAGCAGTTCTTC
CASSGTGKRDEQFF
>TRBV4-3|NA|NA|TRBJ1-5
TGCGCCAGCAGCCAGTCAACAGGCGCCAGCAATCAGCCCCAGCATTTT
CASSQSTGASNQPQHF
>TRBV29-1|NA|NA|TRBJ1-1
TGCAGACCTAAAAACACTGAAGCTTTCTTT
CRPKNTEAFF
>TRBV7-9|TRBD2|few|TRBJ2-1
TGTGCCAGCAGCTTTGGGGGAGGGCCGTTGAATGAGCAGTTCTTC
CASSFGGGPLNEQFF
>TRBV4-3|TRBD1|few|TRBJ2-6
TGCGCCAGCAGCCACCCCGGGACAGGGACCTCTGGGGCCAACGTCCTGACTTTC
CASSHPGTGTSGANVLTF